This T cell receptor (beta chain) was recovered during a study of T-cell reconstitution after alpha-beta-depleted transplantation in children. In the case of this clonotype: Its antigen is unknown.

Study findings and constraints: T cells produced anew were the main source of T-cell counts and diversity one year after transplant. Alpha-beta T cells present about two months after transplant were reported to originate from several hundred expanded graft clones. There were some patients whose high TCRbeta diversity at day 60 came from surviving recipient T cells and thymic progenitors.

A library of TCRbeta sequences, prepared with unique molecular identifiers, was generated. TCRdb re-called the PCR reads through MiXCR, storing one row per CDR3 protein. Of about 420,000 distinct CDR3 sequences listed, roughly 17% were seen once; the top ten hold under 30%. The receptor was isolated from a boy in the first two years of life who had a stem cell transplant for Wiskott-Aldrich syndrome, so the T cells may come from the graft donor. The source material was PBMCs, mostly from graft donor cells, sampled 360 days after TCRalphabeta/CD19-depleted stem cell transplant.

The chain's CDR3 is CASSYGRGYTF. CDR3 nucleotide sequence: TGTGCCAGCAGTTACGGGAGAGGCTACACCTTC. This chain links TRBV6-5 with TRBJ1-2; no definite D call. This CDR3 contains 11 residues. Trimming removed 2 bases from V and 8 bases from J, with 6 bases in between. Germline V gene data show CDR1 as MNHEY and CDR2 as SVGAGI.